What follows is one TCR beta chain and its context. Its antigen is undetermined. Indicated time point: newly diagnosed GD, antithyroid drugs for less than 3 months. Preparation of the TCR library used RNA extracted from PBMCs. The patients were drawn from one endocrinology department in Xi'an, China. The data derive from a study of regulatory T cells in long-lasting Graves disease. Germline lookup yields CDR1 SQVTM and CDR2 ANQGSEA. Trimming cost V 6 bases and J 8 bases; bases outside gene matches: 10. CDR3 length: 14 residues. Study conclusions and caveats: The number of shared public clonotypes was higher in persistent patients (roughly 2,800) than new patients (966). Accuracy may have suffered from the small sample size. Under persistent disease, TRBV28, TRBJ1-2 and TRBJ2-5 were used preferentially.

According to the study, TCR beta libraries were built with iRepertoire HTBI primers and CDR3-region Arm-PCR. MiXCR was run by TCRdb on the multiplex PCR reads, yielding one entry per CDR3 protein. Among around 400,000 distinct CDR3 sequences listed, around 16% were seen once. This chain connects TRBV29-1 to TRBJ1-6, with 7 nucleotides matching TRBD1. This sequence originates from a female donor with Graves disease. The sample in question was peripheral blood mononuclear cells (PBMCs), obtained at new diagnosis, from a patient treated with antithyroid drugs. The CDR3 loop is CSVKRGPEDSPLHF. CDR3 sequence (DNA): TGCAGCGTCAAAAGGGGGCCGGAGGATTCACCCCTCCACTTT.